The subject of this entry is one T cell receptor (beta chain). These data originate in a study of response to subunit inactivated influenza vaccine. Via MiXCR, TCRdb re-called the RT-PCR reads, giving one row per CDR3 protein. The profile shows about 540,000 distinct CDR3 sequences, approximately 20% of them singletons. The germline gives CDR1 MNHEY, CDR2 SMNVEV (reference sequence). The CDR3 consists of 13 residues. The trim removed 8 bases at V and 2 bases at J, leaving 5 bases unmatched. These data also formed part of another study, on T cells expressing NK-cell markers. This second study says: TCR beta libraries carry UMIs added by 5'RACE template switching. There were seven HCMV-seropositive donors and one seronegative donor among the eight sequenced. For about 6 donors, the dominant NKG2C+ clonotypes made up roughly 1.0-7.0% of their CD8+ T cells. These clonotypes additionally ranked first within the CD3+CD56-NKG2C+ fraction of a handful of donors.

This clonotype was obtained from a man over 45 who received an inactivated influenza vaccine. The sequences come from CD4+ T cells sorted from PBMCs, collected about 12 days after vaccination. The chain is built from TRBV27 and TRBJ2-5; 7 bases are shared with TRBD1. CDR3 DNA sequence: TGTGCCAGCGGGACAGAGACGCAAGAGACCCAGTACTTC. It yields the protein CASGTETQETQYF.